Listed here are 25 T cell receptor beta chains from one sample, sequenced in a study of blood T cells in healthy people across ages. Next came a second PCR, run for roughly 7 to 12 cycles, which used a sample-barcoded 5' primer along with a J-beta primer mix. TCRdb itself ran the 5' RACE reads through MiXCR, one entry per CDR3 protein. The sample includes about 1.6 million distinct CDR3 sequences, about 31% of them seen just once. The sample was blood. These TCRs come from a woman between 25 and 40 years old in good health.

This clonotype was seen only a few times. V usage is TRBV6-2 or TRBV6-3 and J usage is TRBJ2-5; 8 positions agree with TRBD2. Germline V gene data show CDR1 as MNHEY and CDR2 as SVGEGT. The CDR3 loop spans 13 amino acids. V shed 6 bases, J shed 5 bases, and the junction held 5 bases outside the gene matches. The CDR3 nucleotides read TGTGCCAGCAGGGCGGGAGGTCCGGAGACCCAGTACTTC. Its translation: CASRAGGPETQYF.

This clonotype appeared a few times. The rearrangement links TRBV27 to TRBJ2-1; D not certain. V shed 8 bases and J shed 0 bases, with 11 bases lying between them. Germline V gene data show CDR1 as MNHEY and CDR2 as SMNVEV (reference sequence). This CDR3 is 14 amino acids long. The CDR3, as DNA: TGTGCCAGCGGACGGATCGGCTCCTACAATGAGCAGTTCTTC. Amino acid sequence: CASGRIGSYNEQFF.

The chain links TRBV20-1 to TRBJ2-1; 7 nucleotides match TRBD2. Per germline, CDR1 DFQATT and CDR2 SNEGSKA (reference sequence). Trimming at V came to 2 bases and at J to 4 bases, leaving 5 bases not matched to a gene. The CDR3 extends over 14 amino acids. CDR3 in DNA: TGCAGTGCTAGAATCGGGGGGAGTTACAATGAGCAGTTCTTC. This codes for CSARIGGSYNEQFF.

Regarding this clonotype: One junction end disagrees with the germline gene, perhaps due to a read error. The V gene is TRBV5-1, the J gene TRBJ2-3; D possibly corresponds to TRBD2 (5 bases). From germline, CDR1 is SGHRS and CDR2 YFSETQ. CDR3 length: 14 residues. DNA of the CDR3: TGCGCCAGCAGCTTGATGAGCGGCACAGATGCGCAGTATTTT. This gives the protein CASSLMSGTDAQYF.

The chain recombines TRBV4-1 with TRBJ2-2, with D tentatively TRBD2 (5 bases). Germline V CDR1 and CDR2: MGHRA, YSYEKL. This CDR3 has 16 residues. Trimming removed 6 bases at V and 0 bases at J, with 14 bases between. In DNA form, the CDR3 reads TGCGCCAGCAGACCCTGGTCTAGCTCGAACACCGGGGAGCTGTTTTTT. This sequence encodes CASRPWSSSNTGELFF.

CDR3 sequence: CASSASDRMSISYEQYF. For the CDR3, the DNA is TGTGCCAGCAGCGCCTCCGACAGGATGTCAATCTCCTACGAGCAGTACTTC. The chain is built from TRBV3-1 and TRBJ2-5; D might be TRBD1 (6 bases). The end of the DNA is better explained by TRBJ2-7, so the J call may be wrong. CDR3 length: 17 amino acids. CDR1 is LGHDT, CDR2 YNNKEL, per germline (reference sequence).

This clonotype was seen just once. The CDR3 sequence is CASSDPPGGFLYRGFF. CDR3 nucleotides: TGTGCCAGCAGTGACCCCCCAGGGGGGTTTCTTTATAGGGGTTTCTTT. The chain couples TRBV25-1 to TRBJ1-1; 7 bases agree with TRBD1. The CDR3 runs 16 residues. The germline V gene encodes CDR1 MGHDK and CDR2 SYGVNS. The V and J ends lost 3 bases and 13 bases, in that order; junction bases with no gene match: 20. Supplemented by reference TRBV25-1 and TRBJ1-1, the full variable domain reads EADIYQTPRYLVIGTGKKITLECSQTMGHDKMYWYQQDPGMELHLIHYSYGVNSTEKGDLSSESTVSRIRTEHFPLTLESARPSHTSQYLCASSDPPGGFLYRGFFGQGTRLTVV.

The sample holds a few counts of this clonotype. The gene calls are TRBV20-1 and TRBJ2-3; 10 bases align to TRBD1. Germline V lookup: CDR1 DFQATT, CDR2 SNEGSKA (reference sequence). This CDR3 contains 16 residues. The ends lost 6 bases at V and 4 bases at J; junction bases unmatched: 13. The CDR3 nucleotides are TGCAGTGCGCGACCAGTCGACAGGGGGCGCGCAGATACGCAGTATTTT. Translating it yields CSARPVDRGRADTQYF.

The chain has TRBV20-1 and TRBJ1-2; D is uncertain. CDR1 DFQATT and CDR2 SNEGSKA come from the germline V gene (reference sequence). The CDR3 spans 11 residues. Trimming took 2 bases from V and 8 from J, leaving 9 bases between them. CDR3: CSARTRRGYTF. CDR3 coding DNA: TGCAGTGCTAGAACTCGCCGCGGCTACACCTTC.

Concerning this clonotype: An end of the junction differs from the germline gene, which may be a read error. The chain employs TRBV10-3 and TRBJ1-2, with TRBD1 matching over 7 bases. Germline V gene lookup returns CDR1 ENHRY and CDR2 SYGVKD. The CDR3 is 17 amino acids. CDR3 in DNA: TGTGCCAGCAGTTTTGGCAGGGGGAATCAGAGGTGGTATGGCTACACCTTC. This translates into CASSFGRGNQRWYGYTF.

The chain has TRBV20-1 and TRBJ2-1; 7 positions match TRBD2. V shed 5 bases and J 4 bases; nucleotides not matched to a gene: 8. The CDR3 is 14 amino acids. Germline V gene lookup returns CDR1 DFQATT and CDR2 SNEGSKA (reference sequence). The CDR3 loop is CSAPWRGIYNEQFF. The CDR3 DNA follows: TGCAGTGCTCCGTGGCGGGGGATATACAATGAGCAGTTCTTC.

V gene TRBV20-1 combines with J gene TRBJ1-4; 10 positions agree with TRBD1. Germline CDR1 and CDR2: DFQATT and SNEGSKA (reference sequence). The length of the CDR3 is 18 residues. V lost 6 bases, J lost 2 bases, and 15 bases stayed unmatched. CDR3 DNA: TGCAGTGCCGAACACCGGGACAGGGGATTAAGGACTAATGAAAAACTGTTTTTT. Protein: CSAEHRDRGLRTNEKLFF.

The CDR3 protein is CISSLDRIGEQYF. CDR3 in DNA: TGTATCAGCAGCCTGGACAGGATAGGGGAGCAGTACTTC. This chain joins TRBV3-1 and TRBJ2-7, with 7 bases that match TRBD1. The CDR3 has 13 amino acids. Germline loops: CDR1 LGHDT, CDR2 YNNKEL (reference sequence).

The chain's CDR3 is CASSLQGDEQYF. CDR3 in DNA: TGTGCCAGCAGTCTCCAGGGGGACGAGCAGTACTTC. The chain links TRBV3-1 to TRBJ2-7; TRBD1 agrees at 7 bases. The CDR3 has 12 amino acids. Germline loops: CDR1 LGHDT, CDR2 YNNKEL (reference sequence). With 6 bases clipped from V and 5 bases from J, the junction kept 4 bases outside the gene matches.

This clonotype was observed at least ten times. The chain recombines TRBV3-1 with TRBJ2-5; weak D call: TRBD1 (8 bases). The ends were cut back, 4 bases at V and 5 bases at J, with 26 bases in the middle. CDR3 length: 18 amino acids. The germline V gene has CDR1 LGHDT and CDR2 YNNKEL (reference sequence). CDR3 residues: CASSLMKTRTGRVETQYF. DNA of the CDR3: TGTGCCAGCAGCCTAATGAAGACTCGGACAGGGAGGGTGGAGACCCAGTACTTC.

This clonotype came up a few times. This chain joins TRBV3-1 and TRBJ2-1; a weak D match, TRBD2 (6 bases). CDR1 and CDR2 from the germline V gene are LGHDT and YNNKEL (reference sequence). V was clipped by 8 bases and J by 5 bases, with 13 bases between them. CDR3 length: 13 residues. CDR3 in amino acids: CASYKTGDNEQFF. DNA of the CDR3: TGTGCCAGCTATAAGACGGGGGACAATGAGCAGTTCTTC.

The CDR3, as DNA: TGTGCCACCACCCGTGGACAGTTCAATCAGCCCCAGCATTTT. Its protein is CATTRGQFNQPQHF. The chain uses TRBV6-1 and TRBJ1-5, with D maybe TRBD1 (6 bases). Germline V CDR1 and CDR2: MNHNS, SASEGT. With 10 bases removed from V and 3 bases from J, the gap between germline ends came to 16 bases. The CDR3 is 14 residues long.

A note on this clonotype: This may arise from a read error, as a much more abundant clone is one base away. The genes are TRBV3-1 and TRBJ2-1; 7 nucleotides align to TRBD1. TRBJ2-7 explains the end of the DNA better; the J call may be wrong. This CDR3 comprises 15 residues. The germline CDR1 and CDR2 sequences are LGHDT and YNNKEL (reference sequence). The CDR3 DNA reads as TGTGCCAGCAGCCCCCGGGACAGCCCTTACAATGAGCAGTACTTC. Its translation is CASSPRDSPYNEQYF.

This clonotype was seen a few times. This chain connects TRBV7-3 to TRBJ2-3, with 9 nucleotides matching TRBD2. The V and J ends lost 5 bases and 5 bases, in that order; junction bases with no gene match: 11. The CDR3 consists of 16 residues. Germline V gene sequence: CDR1 SGHTA, CDR2 FQGTGA. The DNA for the CDR3 is TGTGCCAGCAGCGAAATGGCATTACTAGCGGGAGATACGCAGTATTTT. It specifies CASSEMALLAGDTQYF. Variable domain in full (rest from reference TRBV7-3 and TRBJ2-3): GAGVSQTPSNKVTEKGKYVELRCDPISGHTALYWYRQSLGQGPEFLIYFQGTGAADDSGLPNDRFFAVRPEGSVSTLKIQRTERGDSAVYLCASSEMALLAGDTQYFGPGTRLTVL.

This clonotype occurred a few times. The genes are TRBV7-6 and TRBJ1-1, with 11 nucleotides matching TRBD1. Germline CDR1 is SGHVS and CDR2 is FNYEAQ. J was trimmed by 4 bases and V by 3 bases; bases with no gene match: 1. This CDR3 spans 14 amino acids. For the CDR3, the DNA is TGTGCCAGCAGCTTTGGACAGGGGGCCACTGAAGCTTTCTTT. It specifies CASSFGQGATEAFF.

This clonotype appeared once. This rearrangement joins TRBV7-9 to TRBJ1-2, with TRBD1 matching over 12 bases. CDR3 length equals 16 residues. V was pared by 4 bases and J by 4 bases, with 7 bases of the junction left unmatched. Germline CDR1 is SEHNR and CDR2 is FQNEAQ (reference sequence). CDR3 protein: CASSSTGQGACYGYTF. The CDR3 DNA is TGTGCCAGCAGCTCTACGGGACAGGGGGCATGCTATGGCTACACCTTC. Drawing the rest from reference TRBV7-9 and TRBJ1-2, the complete variable domain is DTGVSQNPRHKITKRGQNVTFRCDPISEHNRLYWYRQTLGQGPEFLTYFQNEAQLEKSRLLSDRFSAERPKGSFSTLEIQRTEQGDSAMYLCASSSTGQGACYGYTFGSGTRLTVV.

The CDR3 reads CASSHRDPNEAFF. As DNA, the CDR3 is TGTGCCAGCTCACACAGGGATCCTAATGAAGCTTTCTTT. This chain joins TRBV18 and TRBJ1-1; tentatively, D is TRBD1 (6 bases). The CDR3 loop spans 13 amino acids. Germline-derived CDR1 and CDR2 are KGHSH and LQKENI. Deletions cut 4 bases from V and 7 bases from J, with 13 bases between.

This clonotype was counted at least ten times. The gene calls are TRBV7-2 and TRBJ1-5; D ambiguous. V was cut by 1 base and J by 4 bases, with 5 bases left in between. CDR1 is SGHTA, CDR2 FQGNSA, per germline. The CDR3 has 13 residues. The CDR3 spells CASSLGVNQPQHF. The CDR3 coding sequence is TGTGCCAGCAGCTTAGGGGTGAATCAGCCCCAGCATTTT. Supplemented by reference TRBV7-2 and TRBJ1-5, the full variable domain reads GAGVSQSPSNKVTEKGKDVELRCDPISGHTALYWYRQSLGQGLEFLIYFQGNSAPDKSGLPSDRFSAERTGGSVSTLTIQRTQQEDSAVYLCASSLGVNQPQHFGDGTRLSIL.

The rearrangement uses TRBV20-1 and TRBJ2-1; 8 bases line up with TRBD2. Germline loops: CDR1 DFQATT, CDR2 SNEGSKA (reference sequence). With V trimmed by 4 bases and J by 3 bases, 8 bases remained unmatched. The CDR3 has 15 amino acids. The CDR3 nucleotides read TGCAGTGCTAAGACTGGCGGGAGGTACTACAATGAGCAGTTCTTC. Protein sequence: CSAKTGGRYYNEQFF.

The V and J genes are TRBV28 and TRBJ2-7; 9 bases align to TRBD1. The germline gives CDR1 MDHEN, CDR2 SYDVKM. With 5 bases clipped from V and 3 bases from J, the junction kept 14 bases outside the gene matches. The length of the CDR3 is 17 residues. The DNA for the CDR3 is TGTGCCAGCAGTGGTAATCTCGGGACAGGGAAGGACTACGAGCAGTACTTC. This gives the protein CASSGNLGTGKDYEQYF.